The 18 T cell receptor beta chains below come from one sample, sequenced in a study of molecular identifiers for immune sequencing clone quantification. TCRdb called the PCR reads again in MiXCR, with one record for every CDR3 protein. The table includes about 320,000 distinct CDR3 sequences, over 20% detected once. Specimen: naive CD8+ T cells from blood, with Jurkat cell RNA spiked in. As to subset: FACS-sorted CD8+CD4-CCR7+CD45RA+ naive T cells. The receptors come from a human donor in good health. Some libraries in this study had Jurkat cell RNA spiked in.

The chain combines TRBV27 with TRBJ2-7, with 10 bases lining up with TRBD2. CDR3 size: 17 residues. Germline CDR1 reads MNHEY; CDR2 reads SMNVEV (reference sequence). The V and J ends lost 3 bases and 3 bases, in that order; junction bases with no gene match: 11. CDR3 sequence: CASSFIRGASGSYEQYF. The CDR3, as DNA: TGTGCCAGCAGTTTTATTAGAGGTGCTAGCGGGAGCTACGAGCAGTACTTC.

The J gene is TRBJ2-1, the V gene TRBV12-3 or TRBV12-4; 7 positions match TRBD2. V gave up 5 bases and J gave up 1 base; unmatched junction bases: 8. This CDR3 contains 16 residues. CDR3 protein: CASSRILATSYNEQFF. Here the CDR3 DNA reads TGTGCCAGCAGTCGCATACTAGCGACGTCCTACAATGAGCAGTTCTTC.

The CDR3 DNA follows: TGTGCCAGCAGTCTGGGGACGCCCCAGCATTTT. Its protein is CASSLGTPQHF. The J gene is TRBJ1-5, the V gene TRBV12-3 or TRBV12-4, with a tentative D call TRBD1 (5 bases). The CDR3 extends over 11 amino acids. V gave up 5 bases and J gave up 9 bases, with 8 bases separating them.

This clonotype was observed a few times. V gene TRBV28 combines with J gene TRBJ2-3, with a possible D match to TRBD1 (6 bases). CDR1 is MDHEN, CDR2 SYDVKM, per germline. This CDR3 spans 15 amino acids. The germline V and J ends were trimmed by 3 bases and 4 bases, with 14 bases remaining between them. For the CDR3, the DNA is TGTGCCAGCAGTTTCAGGGGCCCGGCCGCAGATACGCAGTATTTT. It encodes CASSFRGPAADTQYF.

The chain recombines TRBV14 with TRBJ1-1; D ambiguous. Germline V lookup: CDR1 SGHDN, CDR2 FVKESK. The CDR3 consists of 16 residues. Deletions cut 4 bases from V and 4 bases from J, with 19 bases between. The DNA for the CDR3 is TGTGCCAGCAGCCCGACCTTGAGCAGGACGAGCACTGAAGCTTTCTTT. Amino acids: CASSPTLSRTSTEAFF.

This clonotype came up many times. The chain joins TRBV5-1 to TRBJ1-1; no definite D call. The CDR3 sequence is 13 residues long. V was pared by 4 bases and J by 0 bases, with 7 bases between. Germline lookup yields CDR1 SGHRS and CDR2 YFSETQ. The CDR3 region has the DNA TGCGCCAGCAGCGGAAGTATGAACACTGAAGCTTTCTTT. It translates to CASSGSMNTEAFF.

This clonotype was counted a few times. CDR3 nucleotides: TGTGCCAGCAGCCAAGGGTGGGGTGAAAAACTGTTTTTT. This encodes CASSQGWGEKLFF. The rearrangement links TRBV3-1 to TRBJ1-4; D unresolved. The CDR3 totals 13 residues. Trimming pared 1 base from V and 7 bases from J, leaving 7 bases between. Looked up from germline, CDR1 is LGHDT and CDR2 is YNNKEL (reference sequence). The full variable domain, in which reference TRBV3-1 and TRBJ1-4 provide the parts outside the CDR3, is DTAVSQTPKYLVTQMGNDKSIKCEQNLGHDTMYWYKQDSKKFLKIMFSYNNKELIINETVPNRFSPKSPDKAHLNLHINSLELGDSAVYFCASSQGWGEKLFFGSGTQLSVL.

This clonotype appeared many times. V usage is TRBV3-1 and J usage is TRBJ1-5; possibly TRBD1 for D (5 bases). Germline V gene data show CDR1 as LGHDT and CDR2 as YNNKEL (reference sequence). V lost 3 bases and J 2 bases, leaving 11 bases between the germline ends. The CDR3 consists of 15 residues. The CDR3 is CASSQTGLGNQPQHF. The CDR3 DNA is TGTGCCAGCAGCCAGACGGGACTGGGCAATCAGCCCCAGCATTTT. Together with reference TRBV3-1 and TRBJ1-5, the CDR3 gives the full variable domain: DTAVSQTPKYLVTQMGNDKSIKCEQNLGHDTMYWYKQDSKKFLKIMFSYNNKELIINETVPNRFSPKSPDKAHLNLHINSLELGDSAVYFCASSQTGLGNQPQHFGDGTRLSIL.

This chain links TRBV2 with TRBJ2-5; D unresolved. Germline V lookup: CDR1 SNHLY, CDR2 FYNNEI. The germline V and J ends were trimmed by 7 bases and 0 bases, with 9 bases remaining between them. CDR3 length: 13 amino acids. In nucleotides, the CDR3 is TGTGCCAGCACTGGTGGGTACCAAGAGACCCAGTACTTC. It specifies CASTGGYQETQYF.

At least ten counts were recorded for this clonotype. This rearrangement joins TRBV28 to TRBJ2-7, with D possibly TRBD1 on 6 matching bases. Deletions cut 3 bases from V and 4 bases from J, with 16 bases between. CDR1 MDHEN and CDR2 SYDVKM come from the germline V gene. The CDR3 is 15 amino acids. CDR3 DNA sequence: TGTGCCAGCAGTTTCCTGCCCGACAGGCTATACGAGCAGTACTTC. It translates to CASSFLPDRLYEQYF.

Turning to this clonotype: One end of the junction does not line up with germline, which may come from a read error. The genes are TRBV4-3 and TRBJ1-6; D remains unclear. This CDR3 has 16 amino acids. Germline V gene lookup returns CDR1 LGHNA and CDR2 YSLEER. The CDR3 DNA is TGCGCCAGCAGCCAAGATACGGATACCTATAATTCACCCCTCCAATTT. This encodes CASSQDTDTYNSPLQF.

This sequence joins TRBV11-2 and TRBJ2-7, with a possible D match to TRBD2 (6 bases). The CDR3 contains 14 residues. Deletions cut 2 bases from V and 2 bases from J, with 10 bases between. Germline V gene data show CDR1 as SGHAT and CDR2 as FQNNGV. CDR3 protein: CASSLNSGPYEQYF. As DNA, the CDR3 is TGTGCCAGCAGCTTAAATAGCGGACCCTACGAGCAGTACTTC.

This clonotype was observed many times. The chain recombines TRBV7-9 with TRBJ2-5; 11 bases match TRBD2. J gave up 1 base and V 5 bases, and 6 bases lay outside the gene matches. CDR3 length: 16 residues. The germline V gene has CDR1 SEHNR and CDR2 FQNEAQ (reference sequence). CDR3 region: CASSPLAGGPQETQYF. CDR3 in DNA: TGTGCCAGCAGCCCATTAGCGGGGGGGCCCCAAGAGACCCAGTACTTC.

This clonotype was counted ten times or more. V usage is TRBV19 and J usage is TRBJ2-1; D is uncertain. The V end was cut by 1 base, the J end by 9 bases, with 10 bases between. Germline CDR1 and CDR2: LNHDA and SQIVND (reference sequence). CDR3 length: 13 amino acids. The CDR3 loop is CASSIGLGGEQFF. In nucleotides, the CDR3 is TGTGCCAGTAGTATAGGACTTGGTGGTGAGCAGTTCTTC.

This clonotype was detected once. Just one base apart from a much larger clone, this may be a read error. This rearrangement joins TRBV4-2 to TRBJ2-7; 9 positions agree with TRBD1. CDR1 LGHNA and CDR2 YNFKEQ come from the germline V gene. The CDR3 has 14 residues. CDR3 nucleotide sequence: TGTGCCAGCAGCCCGACAGGGGGGGCCTACGCGCAGTACTTC. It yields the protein CASSPTGGAYAQYF.

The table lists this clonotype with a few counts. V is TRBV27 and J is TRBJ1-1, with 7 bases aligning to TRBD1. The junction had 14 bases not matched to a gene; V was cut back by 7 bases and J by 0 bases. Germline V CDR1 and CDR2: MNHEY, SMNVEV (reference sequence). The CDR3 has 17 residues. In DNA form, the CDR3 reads TGTGCCAGCAAGAATCGACCCGGGACAGACATGAACACTGAAGCTTTCTTT. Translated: CASKNRPGTDMNTEAFF.

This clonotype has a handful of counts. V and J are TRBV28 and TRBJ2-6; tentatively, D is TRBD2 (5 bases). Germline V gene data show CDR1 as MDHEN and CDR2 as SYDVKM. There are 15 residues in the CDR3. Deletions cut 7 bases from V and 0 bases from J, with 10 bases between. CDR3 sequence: CASTYRGSGANVLTF. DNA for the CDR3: TGTGCCAGCACCTACCGGGGCTCTGGGGCCAACGTCCTGACTTTC.

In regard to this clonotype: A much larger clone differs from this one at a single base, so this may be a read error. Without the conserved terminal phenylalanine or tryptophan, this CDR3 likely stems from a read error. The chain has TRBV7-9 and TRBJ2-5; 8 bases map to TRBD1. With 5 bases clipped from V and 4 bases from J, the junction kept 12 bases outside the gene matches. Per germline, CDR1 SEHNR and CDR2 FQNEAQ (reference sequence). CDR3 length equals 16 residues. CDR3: CASSHGQGVVRETQYI. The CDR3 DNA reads TGTGCCAGCAGCCACGGACAGGGCGTCGTGCGAGAGACCCAGTACATC.